These T cell receptor beta chains were read from a single sample in a study of control samples from healthy donors and cancer patients. Assay used: immunoSEQ multiplex PCR; TCRdb lists only in-frame clones, some missing. Among 90,000 to 100,000 clones listed, 70% to 80% were seen once. The material sequenced was blood. The source is a woman aged 30 to 39 in good health. The CDR3 runs from the conserved cysteine through the conserved F or W. D genes are given only for firm matches. Not every row has a clone size; where given, it reads once, few, many or a size class.

clone_size,d_call,j_call,v_call,cdr3_nt,cdr3_aa
-,-,TRBJ1-1,TRBV6-5,TGTGCCAGCTCGAGGCAGGGACCACTTCCCACTGAAGCTTTCTTT,CASSRQGPLPTEAFF
few,TRBD1,TRBJ1-1,TRBV5-1,TGCGCCAGCAGCTTCAGACAGGGAGGCACTGAAGCTTTCTTT,CASSFRQGGTEAFF
-,-,TRBJ1-1,TRBV6-5,TGTGCCAGCAGCACAGGGCTGGGCGAAGCTTTCTTT,CASSTGLGEAFF
once,TRBD1,TRBJ2-5,TRBV5-6,TGTGCCAGCAGCCCGGGACAGGGGTGGGAGACCCAGTACTTC,CASSPGQGWETQYF
-,-,TRBJ1-3,TRBV9,TGTGCCAGCAGCGGGGACGGCACTGGCTCTGGAAACACCATATATTTT,CASSGDGTGSGNTIYF
-,TRBD1,TRBJ2-7,TRBV11-2,TGTGCCAGCAGCTTTATGGGAAGACAGGGTAGAATCCCAGCCCACGAGCAGTACTTC,CASSFMGRQGRIPAHEQYF
once,-,TRBJ1-2,TRBV7-8,TGTGCCAGCAGCTTTGGCCAAAACTATGGCTACACCTTC,CASSFGQNYGYTF
few,-,TRBJ2-7,TRBV6-2/TRBV6-3,TGTGCCAGCAGTTATGCGGGGCAGGGTAGCCACGAGCAGTACTTC,CASSYAGQGSHEQYF
-,TRBD2,TRBJ2-1,TRBV5-1,TGCGCCAGCAGCCCAGCACTAGCGGGGTTCGATGAGCAGTTCTTC,CASSPALAGFDEQFF
-,-,TRBJ2-2,TRBV19,TGTGCCAGTAGTATCCGGGACGCGACACGGGAGGAGCTGTTTTTT,CASSIRDATREELFF
-,-,TRBJ1-5,TRBV30,TGTGCCTGGAGCAATGGGGGCCCAGGTTCGACCCAGCATTTT,CAWSNGGPGSTQHF
-,TRBD1,TRBJ2-3,TRBV23-1,TGCGCCAGCAGTCATCAGACAGGGTTCACAGATACGCAGTATTTT,CASSHQTGFTDTQYF
-,-,TRBJ1-1,TRBV30,TGTGCCTGGAGTGTACTGGGTGAAGCTTTCTTT,CAWSVLGEAFF
-,-,TRBJ1-4,TRBV18,TGTGCCAGCTCACCCCGAGACGGACGGGAAAAACTGTTTTTT,CASSPRDGREKLFF
-,-,TRBJ1-3,TRBV18,TGTGCCAGCTCCACCTCCGGGGGCGTATTTGGAAACACCATATATTTT,CASSTSGGVFGNTIYF
-,TRBD1,TRBJ2-5,TRBV11-1,TGTGCCAGCAGCACGGGACAGGTCCAAGAGACCCAGTACTTC,CASSTGQVQETQYF
few,-,TRBJ2-1,TRBV7-7,TGTGCTAGCAGCTTATATTACGATTTCAACAATGAGCAGTTCTTC,CASSLYYDFNNEQFF
-,-,TRBJ2-1,TRBV7-2,TGTGCCAGCAGCTTAGTTTCTGGGACTGCTCCATACAATGAGCAGTTCTTC,CASSLVSGTAPYNEQFF
few,-,TRBJ2-7,TRBV5-1,TGCTCGGGGCGGGGACACCCCTCCTACGAGCAGTACTTC,CSGRGHPSYEQYF
-,-,TRBJ2-7,TRBV13,TGTGCCAGCAGCGTTGGCTCCTACGAGCAGTACTTC,CASSVGSYEQYF
-,-,TRBJ2-3,TRBV9,TGTGCCAGCCGGCCGGGGGGCACAGATACGCAGTATTTT,CASRPGGTDTQYF
-,TRBD2,TRBJ2-5,TRBV6-6,TGTGCCAGCACCGGGGGGTTAGCGGGGAGCGAGACCCAGTACTTC,CASTGGLAGSETQYF
-,-,TRBJ1-4,TRBV2,TGTGCCAGCGCCGCCGTTACAACTAATGAAAAACTGTTTTTT,CASAAVTTNEKLFF
few,TRBD1,TRBJ2-1,TRBV30,TGTGCCTGGAGCCCGACAGGGCTTGAGCAGTTCTTC,CAWSPTGLEQFF
once,-,TRBJ2-7,TRBV5-1,TGCGCCAGCAGCTCAGGGACATCTACCTACGAGCAGTACTTC,CASSSGTSTYEQYF
-,-,TRBJ1-1,TRBV7-2,TGTGCCAGCAGCTCAAGACGAACTGAAGCTTTCTTT,CASSSRRTEAFF
once,-,TRBJ2-3,TRBV19,TGTGCCAGTAGTGCACCCGGGGGTACGCAGTATTTT,CASSAPGGTQYF
-,TRBD2,TRBJ2-5,TRBV7-2,TGTGCCAGCAGCAGTAGCGGGGGGGCTTTTCCGGAGACCCAGTACTTC,CASSSSGGAFPETQYF
-,-,TRBJ1-1,TRBV12-3/TRBV12-4,TGTGCCAGCAGTGGGAACGGAGCGACTGAAGCTTTCTTT,CASSGNGATEAFF
-,TRBD2,TRBJ2-1,TRBV18,TGTGCCAGCTCCCAAGCAACCGGGACTAGCGTCTACAATGAGCAGTTCTTC,CASSQATGTSVYNEQFF
-,-,TRBJ2-2,TRBV14,TGTGCCAGCAGCCCTCGGTCGGGGAGAGGTACCGGGGAGCTGTTTTTT,CASSPRSGRGTGELFF
-,-,TRBJ2-1,TRBV7-8,TGTGCCAGCAGCTTAGGAACTAGGGGGGGTGAGCAGTTCTTC,CASSLGTRGGEQFF
-,-,TRBJ2-1,TRBV11-2,TGTGCCAGCAGCTACGTAGGGGCCTCATCCTACAATGAGCAGTTCTTC,CASSYVGASSYNEQFF
-,-,TRBJ1-1,TRBV5-6,TGTGCCAGCAGCTTGGCCGTTCCACAGGGATCTTACACTGAAGCTTTCTTT,CASSLAVPQGSYTEAFF
-,TRBD2,TRBJ2-5,TRBV4-1,TGCGCCAGCAGCCAAGAACTAAGGGCTAGCGGGGTCCAAGAGACCCAGTACTTC,CASSQELRASGVQETQYF
-,-,TRBJ1-2,TRBV19,TGTGCCAGTAGTATTGGTCGGCCCGTGGGCTACACCTTC,CASSIGRPVGYTF
-,-,TRBJ2-7,TRBV4-1,TGCGCCAGCAGCCAAGAAATGGGCGGGTCAAGCTACGAGCAGTACTTC,CASSQEMGGSSYEQYF
-,-,TRBJ1-2,TRBV30,TGTGCCTGGACGGACCCTTTCTATGGCTACACCTTC,CAWTDPFYGYTF
-,TRBD1,TRBJ1-6,TRBV6-1,TGTGCCAGCAGTGAACGGACAGGGGTTAGTTCACCCCTCCACTTT,CASSERTGVSSPLHF
once,-,TRBJ1-1,TRBV20-1,TGCAGTGCTAGTAACGGGCTTCGGCGCAGGGGGAACACTGAAGCTTTCTTT,CSASNGLRRRGNTEAFF
-,TRBD2,TRBJ2-1,TRBV2,TGTGCCAGCAGAGAGCGGGGGGGCACCTACAATGAGCAGTTCTTC,CASRERGGTYNEQFF
-,-,TRBJ1-4,TRBV30,TGTGCCTGGCTCGAACGGGGGTGGCAGACGAATAATGAAAAACTGTTTTTT,CAWLERGWQTNNEKLFF
-,TRBD1,TRBJ1-1,TRBV6-5,TGTGCCAGCAGTTACCTTCGGACAGGGGGCGGTTTAGACGCTTTCTTT,CASSYLRTGGGLDAFF
-,TRBD2,TRBJ2-1,TRBV7-2,TGTGCCAGCAGCTCCGGACTAGCGGGGGGGTACAATGAGCAGTTCTTC,CASSSGLAGGYNEQFF
-,-,TRBJ1-5,TRBV6-2/TRBV6-3,TGTGCCAGCAGTTACTCGAAAGGGGGTGTAAATCAGCCCCAGCATTTT,CASSYSKGGVNQPQHF
-,TRBD2,TRBJ2-7,TRBV7-9,TGTGCCAGCAGCAGCGGGACTATGGCGAGTTACGAGCAGTACTTC,CASSSGTMASYEQYF
-,-,TRBJ2-3,TRBV29-1,TGCAGCGCACAGGGGGGGCGCGGGGATACGCAGTATTTT,CSAQGGRGDTQYF
-,-,TRBJ1-2,TRBV5-6,TGTGCCAGCAGCTTGTTTGGGGGTGGCTACACCTTC,CASSLFGGGYTF
-,-,TRBJ1-2,TRBV5-1,TGCGCCAGCAGCTTGGCTGGGACGCTCAACTATGGCTACACCTTC,CASSLAGTLNYGYTF
-,-,TRBJ1-1,TRBV12-3/TRBV12-4,TGTGCCAGCAGTTTAGAACAGGGACCTTTCTTT,CASSLEQGPFF
-,-,TRBJ1-1,TRBV29-1,TGCAGCGTTGAGCGTTTAGTGAATGAAGCTTTCTTT,CSVERLVNEAFF
few,-,TRBJ1-3,TRBV4-1,TGCGCCAGCAGCCAAGGGCTCCAGAGCTCTGGAAACACCATATATTTT,CASSQGLQSSGNTIYF
-,TRBD1,TRBJ1-2,TRBV27,TGTGCCAGCAGTTCATCGACAGGGGAAGTTGGCTATGGCTACACCTTC,CASSSSTGEVGYGYTF
-,-,TRBJ1-3,TRBV6-1,TGTGCCAGCAGTGAAGCAGGGTGGGGAAACACCATATATTTT,CASSEAGWGNTIYF
-,-,TRBJ2-2,TRBV7-2,TGTGCCAGCAGCACCCAGGGTTGGGGCACCGGGGAGCTGTTTTTT,CASSTQGWGTGELFF
-,-,TRBJ1-2,TRBV4-3,TGCGCCAGCAGCCAAGATGTTGGTGGCTACACCTTC,CASSQDVGGYTF
many,TRBD1,TRBJ2-3,TRBV6-1,TGTGCCAGCAGTGAACGAGGGGGCGAGGCGGATACGCAGTATTTT,CASSERGGEADTQYF
once,-,TRBJ1-1,TRBV7-8,TGTGCCAGCAGCCTGGTGGGGGTGAACACTGAAGCTTTCTTT,CASSLVGVNTEAFF
-,-,TRBJ2-2,TRBV5-5,TGTGCCAGCAGCAAGATCGGGGGAGAGGGTGCCGGGGAGCTGTTTTTT,CASSKIGGEGAGELFF